This T cell receptor (beta chain) was recorded in a study of T cell repertoires in cytomegalovirus infection. Study context: TCR beta signatures that were public indicated CMV infection and matching HLA type.

Note on this clonotype: The antigen is unknown.

Findings of the study overall: Dominating the ex vivo response were HLA-C-restricted CMV-specific TCR beta clonotypes.

TCRdb reanalysed the reads using MiXCR and keeps one entry per CDR3 protein. The table shows approximately 990,000 distinct CDR3 sequences, with under 40% occurring only once. CDR1 and CDR2 from the germline V gene are SGHVS and FNYEAQ. The CDR3 contains 16 residues. Trimming removed 0 bases at V and 0 bases at J, with 8 bases between. The sequencing used cultured CD8+ T cells from PBMCs, collected from culture after CMV antigen stimulation. The receptor comes from a human donor in good health (CMV status not recorded). Some clones in this sample may be carry-over from other donors' samples. The rearrangement uses TRBV7-6 and TRBJ2-2, with TRBD1 as a possible D gene (5 bases). The CDR3 protein is CASSLAARANTGELFF. CDR3 in DNA: TGTGCCAGCAGCTTAGCCGCCAGGGCGAACACCGGGGAGCTGTTTTTT.